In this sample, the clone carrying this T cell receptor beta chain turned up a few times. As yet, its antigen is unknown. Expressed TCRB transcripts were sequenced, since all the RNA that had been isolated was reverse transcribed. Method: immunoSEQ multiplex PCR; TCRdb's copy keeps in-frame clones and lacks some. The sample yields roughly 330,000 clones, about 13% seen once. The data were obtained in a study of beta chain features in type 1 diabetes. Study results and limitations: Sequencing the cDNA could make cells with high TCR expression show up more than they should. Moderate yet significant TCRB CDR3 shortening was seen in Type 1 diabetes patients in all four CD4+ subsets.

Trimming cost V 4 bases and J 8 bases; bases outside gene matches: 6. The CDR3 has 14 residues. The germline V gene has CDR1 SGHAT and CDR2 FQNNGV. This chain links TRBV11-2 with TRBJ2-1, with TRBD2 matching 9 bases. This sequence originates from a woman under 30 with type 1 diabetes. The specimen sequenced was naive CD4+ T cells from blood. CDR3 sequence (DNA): TGTGCCAGCAGCTCACGTAGCGGGAGCGATGAGCAGTTCTTC. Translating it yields CASSSRSGSDEQFF.